This T cell receptor beta chain originates from a study of OX40 agonist ivuxolimab in advanced cancers. Study background: Patients were treated with ivuxolimab, an agonistic anti-OX40 (CD134) antibody. Among those enrolled, mean age was approximately 60 years (range roughly 20 to 79) and 75% to 90% were male.

Broader study findings: Among the nonresponders, some also had low normalized T-cell clonal expansion. At doses 0.1 to 3.0 mg/kg, CD4+ and CD8+ clones expanded.

Note on this clone: Antigen specificity is unknown.

The CDR3 runs to 14 residues. The J segment lost 9 bases and the V segment lost 4 bases, leaving 7 bases of the junction unmatched. CDR1 is MNHNS, CDR2 SASEGT, per germline. The data were produced by immunoSEQ multiplex PCR, yet TCRdb's version contains in-frame clones alone and is incomplete. The repertoire consists of 45,000 to 50,000 clones, with approximately 90% occurring once and the leading ten covering approximately 18%. This sequence was found in an adult with an advanced solid tumor such as melanoma, head and neck, liver or kidney cancer. This chain uses TRBV6-1 with TRBJ2-4; 9 positions agree with TRBD2. The sample here was CD4+ or CD8+ T cells sorted from blood, taken in a trial of the OX40 agonist ivuxolimab. This chain's CDR3 is CASSALGLAFIQYF. CDR3 nucleotides: TGTGCCAGCAGTGCGCTGGGACTAGCTTTCATTCAGTACTTC.